One and the same sample provided the 29 T cell receptor beta chains below, sequenced in a study of CD8 T cells in ankylosing spondylitis. TCRdb called the 5' RACE reads again in MiXCR, with one record for every CDR3 protein. The sample lists approximately 150,000 distinct CDR3 sequences, 25% to 35% occurring once. Sequenced material: synovial fluid, either unsorted or a sorted T cell fraction (not recorded which). These receptors were obtained from a male donor with ankylosing spondylitis.

V and J are TRBV6-1 and TRBJ2-5; TRBD1 matches 12 bases. The germline V gene encodes CDR1 MNHNS and CDR2 SASEGT. The CDR3 covers 14 residues. J was trimmed by 6 bases and V by 8 bases; bases with no gene match: 7. The CDR3 bases are TGTGCCAGCTCCGGGACAGGGGGCGCGAAGACCCAGTACTTC. Amino acids: CASSGTGGAKTQYF.

The chain carries TRBV12-3 or TRBV12-4 and TRBJ1-1; a possible D gene is TRBD1 (5 bases). Trimming stripped 6 bases from V and 5 bases from J, with 16 bases between. The CDR3 contains 14 residues. DNA for the CDR3: TGTGCCAGCAGACCTACGGGGGGACGGACTGAAGCTTTCTTT. Residues: CASRPTGGRTEAFF.

The rearrangement links TRBV12-3 or TRBV12-4 to TRBJ1-2; no reliable D call. V gave up 3 bases and J gave up 8 bases, with 16 bases separating them. The CDR3 spans 14 residues. CDR3: CASSLRRSWGGYTF. The DNA for the CDR3 is TGTGCCAGCAGTTTGCGTAGGAGCTGGGGAGGCTACACCTTC.

This clonotype was observed a few times. This chain uses TRBV27 with TRBJ2-1; D might be TRBD2 (5 bases). Trimming left V 2 bases short and J 1 base short, with 9 bases between. Germline loops: CDR1 MNHEY, CDR2 SMNVEV (reference sequence). CDR3 length: 15 residues. CDR3 bases: TGTGCCAGCAGTTTAAACGGGGTATCCTACAATGAGCAGTTCTTC. Translated, it gives CASSLNGVSYNEQFF.

The V gene is TRBV20-1, the J gene TRBJ2-3, with 12 positions matching TRBD2. This CDR3 region has 14 residues. The germline V gene encodes CDR1 DFQATT and CDR2 SNEGSKA (reference sequence). With V trimmed by 6 bases and J by 3 bases, 4 bases remained unmatched. As DNA, the CDR3 is TGCAGTGCGATTCTAGCGGGAGGGACAGATACGCAGTATTTT. This encodes CSAILAGGTDTQYF.

This clonotype was recorded a few times. The chain recombines TRBV6-1 with TRBJ2-7, with D uncertain. The CDR3 is 15 amino acids. Germline V gene sequence: CDR1 MNHNS, CDR2 SASEGT. Deletions cut 4 bases from V and 0 bases from J, with 13 bases between. CDR3 sequence reads: CASSGGRGVSYEQYF. The CDR3 DNA is TGTGCCAGCAGTGGAGGCCGCGGTGTCTCCTACGAGCAGTACTTC.

V is TRBV28 and J is TRBJ1-2; the D gene is possibly TRBD1 (5 bases). Germline CDR1 MDHEN, CDR2 SYDVKM. V lost 7 bases and J lost 0, with 9 bases in between. This CDR3 comprises 13 residues. DNA for the CDR3: TGTGCCAGCACGGGGGGAGCTAACTATGGCTACACCTTC. It is translated as CASTGGANYGYTF.

The rearrangement joins TRBV20-1 to TRBJ2-2, with 7 positions matching TRBD2. The ends lost 3 bases at V and 0 bases at J; junction bases unmatched: 4. The CDR3 loop spans 15 amino acids. CDR1 is DFQATT and CDR2 is SNEGSKA in the germline V gene (reference sequence). CDR3 in amino acids: CSARLGLANTGELFF. The CDR3 bases are TGCAGTGCTAGGCTTGGACTAGCGAACACCGGGGAGCTGTTTTTT.

The chain uses TRBV28 and TRBJ2-1, with 8 bases lining up with TRBD2. V trimming: 6 bases; J trimming: 1 base; junction bases outside the gene matches: 11. The germline CDR1 and CDR2 sequences are MDHEN and SYDVKM. CDR3 length: 17 residues. Here the CDR3 reads CASRATLAGPSYNEQFF. The CDR3, as DNA: TGTGCCAGCAGAGCGACTCTAGCGGGTCCTTCCTACAATGAGCAGTTCTTC.

This clonotype was seen repeatedly, ten times or more. This chain joins TRBV7-8 and TRBJ2-1, with 14 bases that match TRBD2. Germline-derived CDR1 and CDR2 are SGHVS and FQNEAQ. V gave up 4 bases and J gave up 10 bases; unmatched junction bases: 9. The CDR3 loop spans 16 amino acids. The CDR3, as DNA: TGTGCCAGCAGCTCAAGCCTGGGACTAGCGGGGGCGGAGCAGTTCTTC. It specifies CASSSSLGLAGAEQFF.

The rearrangement uses TRBV18 and TRBJ2-6; D unresolved. CDR3 length: 18 amino acids. With 1 base removed from V and 0 bases from J, the gap between germline ends came to 13 bases. Germline loops: CDR1 KGHSH, CDR2 LQKENI. The CDR3 region has the DNA TGTGCCAGCTCACCACAGGAAAGTGTACGCTCTGGGGCCAACGTCCTGACTTTC. This encodes CASSPQESVRSGANVLTF. The variable domain in full, completed from reference TRBV18 and TRBJ2-6, reads NAGVMQNPRHLVRRRGQEARLRCSPMKGHSHVYWYRQLPEEGLKFMVYLQKENIIDESGMPKERFSAEFPKEGPSILRIQQVVRGDSAAYFCASSPQESVRSGANVLTFGAGSRLTVL.

This clonotype was seen a few times. The CDR3 here is CASALAGTYNEQFF. The CDR3 DNA is TGTGCCAGCGCCCTAGCGGGAACCTACAATGAGCAGTTCTTC. The chain links TRBV11-2 to TRBJ2-1, with 9 positions matching TRBD2. Per the germline V gene, CDR1 is SGHAT and CDR2 is FQNNGV. J was trimmed by 2 bases and V by 8 bases; bases with no gene match: 4. This CDR3 comprises 14 residues. Filled out from reference TRBV11-2 and TRBJ2-1, the complete variable domain reads EAGVAQSPRYKIIEKRQSVAFWCNPISGHATLYWYQQILGQGPKLLIQFQNNGVVDDSQLPKDRFSAERLKGVDSTLKIQPAKLEDSAVYLCASALAGTYNEQFFGPGTRLTVL.

This clonotype was found a few times. V is TRBV6-5 and J is TRBJ2-7, with no clear D. This CDR3 comprises 13 residues. In germline, CDR1 is MNHEY, CDR2 SVGAGI. Trimming removed 0 bases from V and 6 bases from J, with 9 bases in between. CDR3 nucleotide sequence: TGTGCCAGCAGTTACTCGATTCAAGCCGAGCAGTACTTC. Protein sequence: CASSYSIQAEQYF.

This chain uses TRBV25-1 with TRBJ1-5; 9 nucleotides align to TRBD1. CDR1 is MGHDK and CDR2 is SYGVNS in the germline V gene. The CDR3 spans 14 residues. Trimming cost V 8 bases and J 3 bases; bases outside gene matches: 5. The CDR3 is CASRGQGDNQPQHF. The CDR3 nucleotides read TGTGCCAGCCGGGGACAGGGAGACAATCAGCCCCAGCATTTT.

This clonotype was detected only a few times. The CDR3 DNA reads TGTGCCAGCAGTCCCCCAGGCCTTGCGGCGGGCTACACCTTC. Translating it yields CASSPPGLAAGYTF. The J gene is TRBJ1-2, the V gene TRBV6-2 or TRBV6-3; no clear D. The length of the CDR3 is 14 residues. Germline V gives CDR1 MNHEY, CDR2 SVGEGT. The V gene lost 5 bases and the J gene lost 8 bases, with 18 bases spanning the gap.

This clonotype was seen at least ten times. The chain uses TRBV6-2 or TRBV6-3 and TRBJ1-1; 9 nucleotides match TRBD1. CDR1 is MNHEY, CDR2 SVGEGT, per germline. This CDR3 contains 13 residues. The V gene end was trimmed by 5 bases and the J gene end by 4 bases; junction bases not matched to a gene: 2. CDR3 in DNA: TGTGCCAGCAGTCGACAGGGGGGCACTGAAGCTTTCTTT. Translating it yields CASSRQGGTEAFF.

The genes are TRBV7-8 and TRBJ1-1, with D possibly TRBD1 on 5 matching bases. Germline V gene lookup returns CDR1 SGHVS and CDR2 FQNEAQ. The V gene lost 0 bases and the J gene lost 7 bases, with 12 bases spanning the gap. This CDR3 comprises 14 residues. The CDR3 is CASSLAKRGDEAFF. CDR3 nucleotide sequence: TGTGCCAGCAGCTTAGCGAAAAGGGGAGATGAAGCTTTCTTT.

The V gene is TRBV5-1, the J gene TRBJ1-6, with 10 bases matching TRBD1. The V segment lost 4 bases and the J segment 8 bases; nucleotides outside the gene matches: 9. The CDR3 is 16 residues long. Germline CDR1 reads SGHRS; CDR2 reads YFSETQ. The CDR3 reads CASSPGTGTGDSPLHF. The CDR3 region has the DNA TGCGCCAGCAGCCCCGGGACCGGGACAGGGGATTCACCCCTCCACTTT.

This chain joins TRBV30 and TRBJ2-2; 9 nucleotides agree with TRBD1. Germline V CDR1 and CDR2: GTSNPN, SVGIG (reference sequence). J gave up 0 bases and V 5 bases, and 4 bases lay outside the gene matches. The CDR3 runs 15 residues. The CDR3 region has the DNA TGTGCCTGGGGACAGGGGATCGCGAACACCGGGGAGCTGTTTTTT. Protein product: CAWGQGIANTGELFF.

The V and J genes are TRBV5-1 and TRBJ2-1; D remains unclear. In germline, CDR1 is SGHRS, CDR2 YFSETQ. The CDR3 has 12 amino acids. Trimming left V 1 base short and J 6 bases short, with 5 bases between. CDR3 protein: CASSLRTNEQFF. The CDR3 DNA follows: TGCGCCAGCAGCTTGAGAACCAATGAGCAGTTCTTC.

The V and J genes are TRBV20-1 and TRBJ2-5; TRBD1 agrees at 10 bases. Trimming took 0 bases from V and 1 from J; bases not matched to a gene: 8. This CDR3 region has 17 residues. CDR1 is DFQATT and CDR2 is SNEGSKA in the germline V gene (reference sequence). The CDR3 bases are TGCAGTGCTAGAGATCTCGTGGGGACAGGGGTCCAAGAGACCCAGTACTTC. As protein: CSARDLVGTGVQETQYF.

The rearrangement uses TRBV12-3 or TRBV12-4 and TRBJ2-1; 11 bases match TRBD1. The CDR3 is 17 amino acids. After removal of 3 bases from V and 3 bases from J, the junction contained 7 bases not matched to a gene. This CDR3 is CASSFVSGTGGYNEQFF. The CDR3 coding sequence is TGTGCCAGCAGTTTTGTGTCCGGGACAGGGGGCTACAATGAGCAGTTCTTC.

This sequence joins TRBV7-2 and TRBJ2-1; 8 nucleotides match TRBD2. The CDR3 extends over 15 amino acids. Germline V gene lookup returns CDR1 SGHTA and CDR2 FQGNSA. Trimming removed 5 bases from V and 1 base from J; junction bases left unmatched: 4. The CDR3: CASSTTSASYNEQFF. The CDR3 nucleotides read TGTGCCAGCAGCACGACTAGCGCTTCCTACAATGAGCAGTTCTTC.

This chain uses TRBV5-1 with TRBJ2-7; unclear D gene. This CDR3 is 14 amino acids long. Germline V gene lookup returns CDR1 SGHRS and CDR2 YFSETQ. V lost 4 bases, J lost 0 bases, and 11 bases lay in between. CDR3 sequence: CASSPVGNSYEQYF. DNA of the CDR3: TGCGCCAGCAGCCCTGTGGGGAACTCCTACGAGCAGTACTTC.

This clonotype was detected a few times. The chain has TRBV5-1 and TRBJ1-1; tentative D call: TRBD1 (5 bases). The CDR3 is 15 residues long. V dropped 0 bases and J dropped 5 bases, with 14 bases sitting between them. The germline gives CDR1 SGHRS, CDR2 YFSETQ. CDR3 nucleotide sequence: TGCGCCAGCAGCTTGGCCCAGGGAAGTAGGACTGAAGCTTTCTTT. Its translation is CASSLAQGSRTEAFF.

Only a few counts were recorded for this clonotype. This chain links TRBV28 with TRBJ2-1; 7 bases align to TRBD2. The CDR3 has 17 residues. V was pared by 3 bases and J by 0 bases, with 8 bases of the junction left unmatched. Germline assignment: CDR1 MDHEN and CDR2 SYDVKM. CDR3 DNA: TGTGCCAGCAGTTTTTTAGCGGGTCCGAGCTCCTACAATGAGCAGTTCTTC. Its protein is CASSFLAGPSSYNEQFF.

This rearrangement joins TRBV6-2 or TRBV6-3 to TRBJ2-7, with D possibly TRBD2 on 6 matching bases. Germline CDR1 MNHEY, CDR2 SVGEGT. The CDR3 is made up of 15 amino acids. Trimming shortened V by 5 bases and J by 7 bases, and 21 bases separated the two germline ends. CDR3 in amino acids: CASSHHGTALYEQYF. DNA of the CDR3: TGTGCCAGCAGTCACCACGGGACTGCCCTATATGAGCAGTACTTC.

This clonotype was observed a few times. The CDR3 region is CASKEQGSGSTYEQYF. The CDR3 DNA sequence: TGTGCCAGCAAGGAACAAGGTAGCGGGAGTACCTACGAGCAGTACTTC. The V call is TRBV2, the J call TRBJ2-7, with TRBD2 matching 9 bases. CDR3 length: 16 amino acids. V trimming: 7 bases; J trimming: 2 bases; junction bases outside the gene matches: 12. CDR1 is SNHLY and CDR2 is FYNNEI in the germline V gene.

J is TRBJ1-1 and V is TRBV5-6; D gene uncertain. The germline V gene encodes CDR1 SGHDT and CDR2 YYEEEE. V lost 9 bases and J 8 bases, leaving 23 bases between the germline ends. The CDR3 spans 14 residues. CDR3 in DNA: TGTGCCATCGGCCCTGGGATCCACGGGAAAGAAGCTTTCTTT. This gives the protein CAIGPGIHGKEAFF.